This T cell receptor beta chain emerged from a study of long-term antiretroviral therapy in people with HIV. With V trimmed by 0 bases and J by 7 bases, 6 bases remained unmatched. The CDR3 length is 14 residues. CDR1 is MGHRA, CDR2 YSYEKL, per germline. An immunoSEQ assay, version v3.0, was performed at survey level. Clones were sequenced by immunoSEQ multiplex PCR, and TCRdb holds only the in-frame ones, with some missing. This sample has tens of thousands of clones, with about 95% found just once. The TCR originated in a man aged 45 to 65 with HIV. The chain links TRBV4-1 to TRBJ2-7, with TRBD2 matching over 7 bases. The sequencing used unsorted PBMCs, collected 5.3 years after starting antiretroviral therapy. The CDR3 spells CASSQDRAGVEQYF. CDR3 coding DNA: TGCGCCAGCAGCCAAGATCGGGCGGGGGTTGAGCAGTACTTC.